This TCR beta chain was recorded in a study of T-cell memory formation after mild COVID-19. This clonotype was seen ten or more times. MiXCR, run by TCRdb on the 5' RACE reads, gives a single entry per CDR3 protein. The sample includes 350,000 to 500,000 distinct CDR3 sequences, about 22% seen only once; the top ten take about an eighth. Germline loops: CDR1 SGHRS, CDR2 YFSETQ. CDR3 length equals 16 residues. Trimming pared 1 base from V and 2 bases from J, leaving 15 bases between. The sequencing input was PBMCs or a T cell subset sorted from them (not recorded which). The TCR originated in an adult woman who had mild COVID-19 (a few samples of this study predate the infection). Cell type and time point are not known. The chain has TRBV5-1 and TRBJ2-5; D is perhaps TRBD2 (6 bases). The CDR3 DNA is TGCGCCAGCAGCTTGTGGATTCCGGGAGTTCAAGAGACCCAGTACTTC. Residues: CASSLWIPGVQETQYF.